The rows below give T cell receptor beta chains drawn from one sample of a study of blood T cell repertoires in COVID-19. The method was immunoSEQ multiplex PCR; TCRdb's version includes in-frame clones alone and lacks a portion of them. This sample yields just over 300,000 clones, of which 85% to 90% are seen a single time; about 4% belongs to the top ten. Sequenced material: PBMCs or T cells enriched from blood (not recorded which). These receptors all come from a young man who had recovered from COVID-19. Each CDR3 is given with its conserved first and last residue.

TRBV24-1,TRBJ1-2,CATSTWEGSGYGYTF
TRBV4-2,TRBJ2-1,CASSHPTSGFEQFF
TRBV7-8,TRBJ1-2,CASSLGQGRNYGYTF
TRBV27,TRBJ2-2,CASSFYRGPRLNTGELFF
TRBV12-5,TRBJ2-1,CASGLVAGGPNEQFF
TRBV24-1,TRBJ2-1,CATSDQSGRGGNEQFF
TRBV19,TRBJ2-2,CASSSGLAGVKVHTGELFF
TRBV28,TRBJ2-6,CASSLRQGAGGANVLTF
TRBV18,TRBJ2-7,CASSPPSRGAYEQYF
TRBV19,TRBJ2-1,CASSFPGLAVSYNEQFF